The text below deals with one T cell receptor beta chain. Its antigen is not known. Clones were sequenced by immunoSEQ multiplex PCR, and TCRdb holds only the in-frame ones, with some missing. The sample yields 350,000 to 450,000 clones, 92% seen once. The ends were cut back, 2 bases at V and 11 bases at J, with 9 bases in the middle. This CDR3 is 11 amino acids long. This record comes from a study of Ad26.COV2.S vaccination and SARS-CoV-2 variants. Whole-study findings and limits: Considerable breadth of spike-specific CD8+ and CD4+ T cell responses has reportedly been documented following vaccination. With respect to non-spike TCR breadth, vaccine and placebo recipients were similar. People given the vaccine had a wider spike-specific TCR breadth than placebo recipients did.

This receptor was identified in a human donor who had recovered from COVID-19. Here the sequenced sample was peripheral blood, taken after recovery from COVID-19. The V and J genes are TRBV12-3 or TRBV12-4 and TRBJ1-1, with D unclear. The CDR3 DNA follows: TGTGCCAGCAGTTTAAGACAATGGGCTTTCTTT. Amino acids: CASSLRQWAFF.